Below, 6 T cell receptor beta chains from the same sample are listed, as sequenced in a study of immune characterization of retroperitoneal liposarcoma. One entry per CDR3 protein, called by TCRdb with MiXCR from the PCR reads. The sample records over 8,000 distinct CDR3 sequences, about 30% being singletons. The sample consisted of tumor tissue. Receptor source: a female donor with retroperitoneal liposarcoma.

The rearrangement joins TRBV27 to TRBJ2-5, with a tentative D call TRBD1 (6 bases). This CDR3 spans 15 amino acids. The germline V and J ends were trimmed by 1 base and 2 bases, with 11 bases remaining between them. The germline V gene encodes CDR1 MNHEY and CDR2 SMNVEV (reference sequence). CDR3 region: CASSLLPGTQETQYF. CDR3 nucleotide sequence: TGTGCCAGCAGTTTATTACCGGGGACACAAGAGACCCAGTACTTC.

The rearrangement links TRBV6-1 to TRBJ2-1, with 8 positions matching TRBD2. The V gene end was trimmed by 2 bases and the J gene end by 1 base; junction bases not matched to a gene: 1. CDR3 size: 15 residues. CDR1 MNHNS and CDR2 SASEGT come from the germline V gene. DNA of the CDR3: TGTGCCAGCAGTGAATCTAGCGGGTCCTACAATGAGCAGTTCTTC. As protein: CASSESSGSYNEQFF.

The genes are TRBV11-3 and TRBJ1-1; 7 bases fit TRBD1. Trimming removed 5 bases from V and 2 bases from J; junction bases left unmatched: 8. CDR1 SGHNT and CDR2 YENEEA come from the germline V gene. CDR3 size: 15 residues. CDR3 nucleotides: TGTGCCAGCAGCCGCTGGGACAGCACCAACACTGAAGCTTTCTTT. Protein product: CASSRWDSTNTEAFF.

The J gene is TRBJ2-1, the V gene TRBV4-3, with 8 bases matching TRBD2. CDR1 is LGHNA, CDR2 YSLEER, per germline. V shed 0 bases, J shed 6 bases, and the junction held 4 bases outside the gene matches. This CDR3 has 15 residues. Written as DNA, the CDR3 is TGCGCCAGCAGCCAAGAGGGACTAGGAGGCAATGAGCAGTTCTTC. It encodes CASSQEGLGGNEQFF.

The chain has TRBV12-3 or TRBV12-4 and TRBJ2-5; 12 nucleotides line up with TRBD2. Matching the DNA end better, TRBJ2-1 makes the J call doubtful. CDR3 length: 14 residues. DNA of the CDR3: TGTGCCAGCAGTTTAGGACTAGCGGGAGATGAGCAGTTCTTC. This sequence encodes CASSLGLAGDEQFF.

This clonotype counts as medium-sized. This chain links TRBV12-3 or TRBV12-4 with TRBJ2-5; the D gene is possibly TRBD2 (5 bases). Trimming pared 6 bases from V and 11 bases from J, leaving 16 bases between. This CDR3 comprises 12 residues. DNA of the CDR3: TGTGCCAGCAGGCTTCTAGGAGGTGAGCAGTACTTC. The encoded protein is CASRLLGGEQYF.